A selection of T cell receptor beta chains follows, all from one sample in a study of Ad26.COV2.S vaccination and SARS-CoV-2 variants. Some clones are missing from TCRdb's copy, which holds only in-frame ones; the method was immunoSEQ multiplex PCR. This sample has fewer than 800,000 clones; 70% to 90% occur once, and the top ten carry approximately 1.5%. The sample in question was peripheral blood, obtained in a trial of Ad26.COV2.S vaccine versus placebo. The receptors stem from a person between 18 and 59 years old who received the Ad26.COV2.S COVID-19 vaccine or a placebo. Both conserved end residues are part of each CDR3. The order of the fields is J gene, clone size, D gene, V gene, CDR3 DNA, CDR3 protein. D genes are given only for firm matches. Rows may omit the clone size; those that give it use once, few, many or a size class.

>TRBJ1-2|-|-|TRBV29-1
TGCAGCGTTGAACTTAACTATGGCTACACCTTC
CSVELNYGYTF
>TRBJ2-1|-|TRBD1|TRBV5-1
TGCGCCAGCAGCCAAGGCCCGGGACAGGGCTCCTACAATGAGCAGTTCTTC
CASSQGPGQGSYNEQFF
>TRBJ1-6|once|-|TRBV6-6
TGTGCCAGCAGGGGGGACAATTCACCCCTCCACTTT
CASRGDNSPLHF
>TRBJ2-1|-|TRBD2|TRBV5-6
TGTGCCAGCAGCGTAGGACTAGCGGTCTACAATGAGCAGTTCTTC
CASSVGLAVYNEQFF
>TRBJ2-2|-|-|TRBV5-8
TGTGCCAGCAGCTTGGGGGCAGGAGCGAACACCGGGGAGCTGTTTTTT
CASSLGAGANTGELFF
>TRBJ2-5|-|TRBD2|TRBV18
TGTGCCAGCTCACCAGGACGGACTAGCGGGGTCCAAGAGACCCAGTACTTC
CASSPGRTSGVQETQYF
>TRBJ1-1|-|-|TRBV18
TGTGCCAGCTCACCGGATCCGAACACTGAAGCTTTCTTT
CASSPDPNTEAFF
>TRBJ1-2|-|-|TRBV6-5
TGTGCCAGCAGTTACAGGCTTACAGATGGCTACACCTTC
CASSYRLTDGYTF
>TRBJ2-2|-|-|TRBV9
TGTGCCAGCAGCCCATTCGGAAGTGGGGAGCTGTTTTTT
CASSPFGSGELFF
>TRBJ2-7|-|-|TRBV19
TGTGCCAGTAGTATTCAGGTGAACTCCTACGAGCAGTACTTC
CASSIQVNSYEQYF
>TRBJ1-1|-|-|TRBV12-3/TRBV12-4
TGTGCCAGCAGTTTGATTAGGGATACTGAAGCTTTCTTT
CASSLIRDTEAFF
>TRBJ1-2|-|-|TRBV5-4
TGTGCCAGCAGCTGGGGTGGGGGGAACTATGGCTACACCTTC
CASSWGGGNYGYTF
>TRBJ1-2|-|TRBD1|TRBV20-1
TGCAGTGCTAGTGGAGGGGGCACAGTGGGTGGCTACACCTTC
CSASGGGTVGGYTF
>TRBJ2-7|-|-|TRBV30
TGTGCCTGGAGCCAACTCTACGAGCAGTACTTC
CAWSQLYEQYF